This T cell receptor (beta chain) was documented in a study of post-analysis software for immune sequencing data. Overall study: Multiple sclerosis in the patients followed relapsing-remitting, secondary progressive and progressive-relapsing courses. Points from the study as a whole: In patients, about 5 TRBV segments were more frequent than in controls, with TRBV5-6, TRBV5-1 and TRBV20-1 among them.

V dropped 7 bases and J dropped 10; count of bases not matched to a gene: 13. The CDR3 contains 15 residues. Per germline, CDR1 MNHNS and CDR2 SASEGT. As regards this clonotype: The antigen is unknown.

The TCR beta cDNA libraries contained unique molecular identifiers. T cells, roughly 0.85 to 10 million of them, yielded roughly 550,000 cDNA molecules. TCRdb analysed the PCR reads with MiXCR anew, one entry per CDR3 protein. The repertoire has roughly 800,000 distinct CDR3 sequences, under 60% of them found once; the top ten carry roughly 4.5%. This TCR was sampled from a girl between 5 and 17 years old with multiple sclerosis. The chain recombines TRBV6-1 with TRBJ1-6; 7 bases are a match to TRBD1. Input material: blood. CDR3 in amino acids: CASTEVRGMDSPLHF. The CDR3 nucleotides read TGTGCCAGCACCGAGGTCAGGGGGATGGACTCACCCCTCCACTTT.